Shown below are 4 T cell receptor beta chains from a single sample sequenced in a study of a mutant IDH1 vaccine in newly diagnosed glioma. The antigens for these receptors are not known. The table came from immunoSEQ multiplex PCR; TCRdb's copy has only in-frame clones and leaves some out. The sample has tens of thousands of clones, around 81% seen once. Noted time point: week 35, safety follow-up. The study gave 300 ug of mutant IDH1 20-mer peptide per vaccine dose, with topical imiquimod. This material consisted of PBMCs, taken from a glioma patient whose treatment included an IDH1 peptide vaccine. These receptors originate from a woman in her 40s with glioma. Some clones in this sample may be carry-over from other donors' samples.

CDR3 in amino acids: CSVEATEEAFF. The CDR3 coding sequence is TGCAGCGTTGAAGCTACGGAAGAAGCTTTCTTT. The chain joins TRBV29-1 to TRBJ1-1, with D uncertain. The CDR3 covers 11 residues. Germline lookup yields CDR1 SQVTM and CDR2 ANQGSEA. V lost 1 base and J lost 8, with 8 bases in between.

The genes are TRBV7-9 and TRBJ1-3, with D hard to call. Germline loops: CDR1 SEHNR, CDR2 FQNEAQ (reference sequence). The CDR3 extends over 14 amino acids. V was shortened by 0 bases and J by 5 bases, with 8 bases between the two germline ends. The CDR3 region has the DNA TGTGCCAGCAGCTTAGCCTCCAGTCGAAACACCATATATTTT. Amino acid sequence: CASSLASSRNTIYF.

The chain joins TRBV19 to TRBJ2-1; D might be TRBD2 (5 bases). The V gene lost 3 bases and the J gene lost 0 bases, with 6 bases spanning the gap. Germline V gene lookup returns CDR1 LNHDA and CDR2 SQIVND (reference sequence). There are 14 residues in the CDR3. This CDR3 reads CASSMGSSYNEQFF. CDR3 in DNA: TGTGCCAGTAGTATGGGGAGCTCCTACAATGAGCAGTTCTTC.

The chain links TRBV21-1 to TRBJ1-3; whether TRBD1, the table's D call, matches the DNA was not checked. TRBV21-1 is reported as a pseudogene. The CDR3 loop spans 15 amino acids. Here the CDR3 reads CASSNCRDRGNTIYF. The CDR3 nucleotides are TGTGCCAGCAGCAATTGCCGGGACAGGGGAAACACCATATATTTT.